Described below is a single T cell receptor (beta chain) sequence and its context. The ends lost 5 bases at V and 13 bases at J; junction bases unmatched: 11. The CDR3 runs 13 residues. MiXCR, applied by TCRdb to the 5' RACE reads, yields one record per CDR3 protein. The sample records around 530,000 distinct CDR3 sequences, over 12% being singletons. These data originate in a study of identical twins. These data also formed part of another study, on yellow fever vaccine responses in identical twins.

The V and J genes are TRBV12-3 or TRBV12-4 and TRBJ2-1, with 7 bases aligning to TRBD1. The clonotype was recovered from a woman in her late teens or twenties in good health. Sample: CD4+ T cells sorted from blood. The CDR3 sequence is CASSTRQGLRQFF. DNA of the CDR3: TGTGCCAGCAGTACCCGACAGGGATTGCGCCAGTTCTTC.